One and the same sample provided the 5 T cell receptor beta chains below, sequenced in a study of long-term antiretroviral therapy in people with HIV. The authors ran the immunoSEQ assay, v3.0, at survey level. Assay: immunoSEQ multiplex PCR; the TCRdb copy retains only in-frame clones and omits some. The sample yields tens of thousands of clones, about four fifths seen once. Specimen: unsorted PBMCs, collected 0.2 years after starting antiretroviral therapy. The receptor set was obtained from a woman in her 30s with HIV.

This clone was seen a single time. The chain recombines TRBV27 with TRBJ2-1, with D perhaps TRBD1 (5 bases). V was pared by 10 bases and J by 8 bases, with 21 bases between. CDR1 and CDR2 (germline): MNHEY, SMNVEV (reference sequence). CDR3 size: 14 residues. As DNA, the CDR3 is TGTGCCATCCGCGGACCCCTGGGGCCTCATGAGCAGTTCTTC. Its protein is CAIRGPLGPHEQFF.

Concerning this clone itself: Other DNA sequences within the sample encode an identical CDR3. The rearrangement links TRBV29-1 to TRBJ1-3; D ambiguous. V was shortened by 2 bases and J by 1 base, with 0 bases between the two germline ends. Looked up from germline, CDR1 is SQVTM and CDR2 is ANQGSEA. The CDR3 has 11 residues. DNA of the CDR3: TGCAGCGTTGAATCTGGAAACACCATATATTTT. Translated, it gives CSVESGNTIYF. Together with reference TRBV29-1 and TRBJ1-3, the CDR3 gives the full variable domain: SAVISQKPSRDICQRGTSLTIQCQVDSQVTMMFWYRQQPGQSLTLIATANQGSEATYESGFVIDKFPISRPNLTFSTLTVSNMSPEDSSIYLCSVESGNTIYFGEGSWLTVV.

This chain connects TRBV15 to TRBJ1-2, with TRBD1 matching 7 bases. With V trimmed by 5 bases and J by 0 bases, 3 bases remained unmatched. CDR1 is LNHNV, CDR2 YYDKDF, per germline (reference sequence). The CDR3 has 14 amino acids. CDR3 DNA: TGTGCCACCAGCCGGGACAGCTCTAACTATGGCTACACCTTC. The encoded protein is CATSRDSSNYGYTF.

This rearrangement joins TRBV5-1 to TRBJ1-2; D perhaps matches TRBD1 (6 bases). There are 13 residues in the CDR3. The germline V gene encodes CDR1 SGHRS and CDR2 YFSETQ. Trimming cost V 7 bases and J 0 bases, with 10 bases left between them. CDR3 protein: CASRTGPNYGYTF. The CDR3 nucleotides are TGCGCCAGCCGCACAGGGCCTAACTATGGCTACACCTTC.

The V and J genes are TRBV13 and TRBJ2-5; TRBD1 agrees at 7 bases. CDR1 is PRHDT, CDR2 FYEKMQ, per germline (reference sequence). The CDR3 is 15 residues long. V trimming: 5 bases; J trimming: 3 bases; junction bases outside the gene matches: 9. The CDR3 is CASSRMTDREETQYF. The CDR3 bases are TGTGCCAGCAGCCGAATGACAGACAGGGAAGAGACCCAGTACTTC.